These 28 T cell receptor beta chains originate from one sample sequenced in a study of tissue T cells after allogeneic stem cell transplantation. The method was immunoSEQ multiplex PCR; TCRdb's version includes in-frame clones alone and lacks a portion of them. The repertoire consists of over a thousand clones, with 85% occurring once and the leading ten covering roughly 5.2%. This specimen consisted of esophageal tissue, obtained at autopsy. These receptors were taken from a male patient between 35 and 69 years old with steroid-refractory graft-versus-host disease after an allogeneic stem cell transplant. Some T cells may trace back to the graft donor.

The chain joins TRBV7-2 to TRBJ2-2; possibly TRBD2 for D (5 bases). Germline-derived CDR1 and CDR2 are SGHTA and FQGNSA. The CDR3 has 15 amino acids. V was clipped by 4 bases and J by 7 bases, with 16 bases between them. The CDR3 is CASSSDYAAGGELFF. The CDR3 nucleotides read TGTGCCAGCAGCTCAGACTACGCCGCCGGCGGGGAGCTGTTTTTT.

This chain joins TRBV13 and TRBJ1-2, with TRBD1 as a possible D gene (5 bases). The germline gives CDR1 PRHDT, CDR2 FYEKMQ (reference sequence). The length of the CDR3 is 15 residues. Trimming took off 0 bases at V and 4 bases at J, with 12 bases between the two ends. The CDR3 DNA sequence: TGTGCCAGCAGCTTAGGCACAGGAACCGGCTATGGCTACACCTTC. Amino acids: CASSLGTGTGYGYTF. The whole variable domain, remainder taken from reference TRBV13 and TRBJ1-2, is AAGVIQSPRHLIKEKRETATLKCYPIPRHDTVYWYQQGPGQDPQFLISFYEKMQSDKGSIPDRFSAQQFSDYHSELNMSSLELGDSALYFCASSLGTGTGYGYTFGSGTRLTVV.

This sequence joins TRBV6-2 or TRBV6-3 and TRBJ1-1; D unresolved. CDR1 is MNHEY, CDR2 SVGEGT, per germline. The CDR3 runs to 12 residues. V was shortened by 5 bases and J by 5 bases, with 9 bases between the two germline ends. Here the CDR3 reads CASSDPVTEAFF. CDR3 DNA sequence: TGTGCCAGCAGTGACCCAGTGACTGAAGCTTTCTTT.

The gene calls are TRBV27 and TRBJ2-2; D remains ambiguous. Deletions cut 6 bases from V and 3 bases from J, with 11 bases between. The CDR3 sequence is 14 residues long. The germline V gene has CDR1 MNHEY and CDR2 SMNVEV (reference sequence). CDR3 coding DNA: TGTGCCAGCAGGTTCCTCGGAGACACCGGGGAGCTGTTTTTT. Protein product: CASRFLGDTGELFF.

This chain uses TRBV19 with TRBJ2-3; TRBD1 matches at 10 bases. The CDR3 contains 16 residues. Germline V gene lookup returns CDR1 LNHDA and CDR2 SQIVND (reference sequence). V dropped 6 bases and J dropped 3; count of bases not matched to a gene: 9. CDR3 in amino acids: CASSKIPGQGTDTQYF. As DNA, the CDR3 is TGTGCCAGTAGCAAGATACCGGGACAGGGGACAGATACGCAGTATTTT.

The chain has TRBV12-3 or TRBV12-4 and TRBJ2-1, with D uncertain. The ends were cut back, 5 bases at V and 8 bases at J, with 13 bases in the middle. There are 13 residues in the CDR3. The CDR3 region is CASSLIRVHEQFF. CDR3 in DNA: TGTGCCAGCAGTCTCATCCGGGTCCATGAGCAGTTCTTC.

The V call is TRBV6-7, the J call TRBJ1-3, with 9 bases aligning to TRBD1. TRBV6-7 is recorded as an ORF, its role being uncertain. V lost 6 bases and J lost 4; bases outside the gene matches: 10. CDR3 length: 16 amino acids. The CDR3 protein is CASRGTGLPLGNTIYF. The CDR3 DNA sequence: TGTGCCAGCAGGGGGACAGGGCTTCCCCTCGGAAACACCATATATTTT.

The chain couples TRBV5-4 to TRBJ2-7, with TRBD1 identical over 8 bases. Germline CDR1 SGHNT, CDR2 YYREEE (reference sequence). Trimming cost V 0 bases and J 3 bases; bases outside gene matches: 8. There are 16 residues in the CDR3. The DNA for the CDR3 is TGTGCCAGCAGCTTGGGGGGACAGGCGAGCCACTACGAGCAGTACTTC. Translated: CASSLGGQASHYEQYF.

The CDR3 bases are TGTGCCAGCATAGGGGACAGGGGGTTACTGTTTTTT. The encoded protein is CASIGDRGLLFF. The V and J genes are TRBV7-9 and TRBJ1-4; 11 bases fit TRBD1. There are 12 residues in the CDR3. V lost 7 bases and J lost 13; bases outside the gene matches: 5. Per germline, CDR1 SEHNR and CDR2 FQNEAQ (reference sequence).

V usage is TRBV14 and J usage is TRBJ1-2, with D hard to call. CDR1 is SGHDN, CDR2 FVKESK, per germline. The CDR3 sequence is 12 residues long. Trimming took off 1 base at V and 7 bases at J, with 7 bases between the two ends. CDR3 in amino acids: CASSQAPPGYTF. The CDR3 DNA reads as TGTGCCAGCAGCCAAGCCCCCCCTGGCTACACCTTC. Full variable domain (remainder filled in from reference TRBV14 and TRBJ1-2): EAGVTQFPSHSVIEKGQTVTLRCDPISGHDNLYWYRRVMGKEIKFLLHFVKESKQDESGMPNNRFLAERTGGTYSTLKVQPAELEDSGVYFCASSQAPPGYTFGSGTRLTVV.

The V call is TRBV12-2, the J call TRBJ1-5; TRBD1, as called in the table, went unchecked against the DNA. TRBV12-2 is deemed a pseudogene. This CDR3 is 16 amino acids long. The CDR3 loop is CASRFSQGPGNQPQHF. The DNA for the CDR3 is TGTGCAAGTCGCTTTTCCCAGGGGCCAGGCAATCAGCCCCAGCATTTT.

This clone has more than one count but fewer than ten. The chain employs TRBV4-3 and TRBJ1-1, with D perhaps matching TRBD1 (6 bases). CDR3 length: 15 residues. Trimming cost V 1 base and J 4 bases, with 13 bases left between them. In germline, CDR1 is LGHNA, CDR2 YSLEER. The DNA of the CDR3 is TGCGCCAGCAGCCAAGCTTCCCGGACAGCCACTGAAGCTTTCTTT. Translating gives CASSQASRTATEAFF.

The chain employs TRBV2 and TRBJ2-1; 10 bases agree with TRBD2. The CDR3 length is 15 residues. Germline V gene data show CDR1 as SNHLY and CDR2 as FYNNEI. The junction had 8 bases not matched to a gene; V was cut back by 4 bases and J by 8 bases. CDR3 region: CASSGGTSGVYEQFF. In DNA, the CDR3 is TGTGCCAGCAGTGGGGGAACTAGCGGGGTCTATGAGCAGTTCTTC.

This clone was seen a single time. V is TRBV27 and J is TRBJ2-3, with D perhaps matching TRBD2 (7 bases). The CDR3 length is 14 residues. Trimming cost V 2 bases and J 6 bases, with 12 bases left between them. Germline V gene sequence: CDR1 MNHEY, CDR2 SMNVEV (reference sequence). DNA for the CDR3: TGTGCCAGCAGTTTAGGGGGGGGCAGCGATACGCAGTATTTT. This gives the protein CASSLGGGSDTQYF.

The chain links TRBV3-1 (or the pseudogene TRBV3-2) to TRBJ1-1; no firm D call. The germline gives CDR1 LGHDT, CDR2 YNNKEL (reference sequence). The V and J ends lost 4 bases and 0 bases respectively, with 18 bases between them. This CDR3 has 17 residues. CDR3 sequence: CASSPLRALVMNTEAFF. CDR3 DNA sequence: TGTGCCAGCAGCCCGCTCCGGGCCTTAGTGATGAACACTGAAGCTTTCTTT.

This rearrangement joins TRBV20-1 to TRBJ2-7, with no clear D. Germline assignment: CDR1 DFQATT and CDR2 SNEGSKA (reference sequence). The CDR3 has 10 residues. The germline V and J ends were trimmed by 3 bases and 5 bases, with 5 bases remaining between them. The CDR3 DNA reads TGCAGTGCTAGGTACAACGAGCAGTACTTC. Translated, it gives CSARYNEQYF.

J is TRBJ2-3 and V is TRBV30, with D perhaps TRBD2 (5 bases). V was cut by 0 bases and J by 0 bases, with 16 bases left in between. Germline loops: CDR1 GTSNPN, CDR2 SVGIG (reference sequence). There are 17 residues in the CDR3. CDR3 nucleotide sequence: TGTGCCTGGAGTGTCGGAGGAGGCGGAACTAGCACAGATACGCAGTATTTT. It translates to CAWSVGGGGTSTDTQYF.

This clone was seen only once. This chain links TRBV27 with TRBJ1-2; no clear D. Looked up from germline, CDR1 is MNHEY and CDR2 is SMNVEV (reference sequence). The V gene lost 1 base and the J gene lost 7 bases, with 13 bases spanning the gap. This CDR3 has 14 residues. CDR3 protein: CASSLYGLPSGYTF. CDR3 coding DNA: TGTGCCAGCAGTTTATACGGGCTCCCCAGTGGCTACACCTTC.

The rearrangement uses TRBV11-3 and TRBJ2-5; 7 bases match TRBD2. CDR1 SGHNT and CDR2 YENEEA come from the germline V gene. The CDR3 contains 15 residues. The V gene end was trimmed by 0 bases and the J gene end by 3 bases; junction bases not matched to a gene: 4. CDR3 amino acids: CASSLDQGGEETQYF. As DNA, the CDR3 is TGTGCCAGCAGCTTAGACCAGGGAGGGGAAGAGACCCAGTACTTC.

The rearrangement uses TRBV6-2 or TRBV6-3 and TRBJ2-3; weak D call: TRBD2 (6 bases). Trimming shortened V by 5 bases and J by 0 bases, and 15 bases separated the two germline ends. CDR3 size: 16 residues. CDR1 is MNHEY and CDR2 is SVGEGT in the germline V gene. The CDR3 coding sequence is TGTGCCAGCAGTGCGGGGTTCGGGGGTAGCACAGATACGCAGTATTTT. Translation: CASSAGFGGSTDTQYF.

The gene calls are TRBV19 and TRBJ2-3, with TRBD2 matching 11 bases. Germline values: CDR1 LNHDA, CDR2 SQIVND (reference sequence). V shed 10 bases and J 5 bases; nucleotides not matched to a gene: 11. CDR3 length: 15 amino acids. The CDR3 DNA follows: TGTGCCATCTCGACTAGCGGGGCCTTGGGAGATACGCAGTATTTT. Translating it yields CAISTSGALGDTQYF. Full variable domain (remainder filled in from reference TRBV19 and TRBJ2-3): DGGITQSPKYLFRKEGQNVTLSCEQNLNHDAMYWYRQDPGQGLRLIYYSQIVNDFQKGDIAEGYSVSREKKESFPLTVTSAQKNPTAFYLCAISTSGALGDTQYFGPGTRLTVL.

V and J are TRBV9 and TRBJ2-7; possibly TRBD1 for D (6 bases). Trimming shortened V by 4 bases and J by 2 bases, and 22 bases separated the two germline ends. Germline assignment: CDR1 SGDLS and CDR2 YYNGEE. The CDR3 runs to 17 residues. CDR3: CASSPHAIGQTTYEQYF. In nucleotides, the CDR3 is TGTGCCAGCAGCCCCCACGCCATTGGACAGACCACCTACGAGCAGTACTTC.

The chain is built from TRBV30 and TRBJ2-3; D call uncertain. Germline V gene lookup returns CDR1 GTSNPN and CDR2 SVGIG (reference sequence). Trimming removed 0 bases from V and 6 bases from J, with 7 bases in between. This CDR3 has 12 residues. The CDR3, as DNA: TGTGCCTGGAGTGTGGAGTCCGATACGCAGTATTTT. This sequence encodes CAWSVESDTQYF.

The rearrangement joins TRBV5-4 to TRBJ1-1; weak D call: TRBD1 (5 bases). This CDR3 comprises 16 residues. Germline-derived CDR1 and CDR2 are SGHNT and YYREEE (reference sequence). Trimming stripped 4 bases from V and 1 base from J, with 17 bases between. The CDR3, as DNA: TGTGCCAGCAGCCCCGGGGGGACCGGGCGGAACACTGAAGCTTTCTTT. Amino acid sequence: CASSPGGTGRNTEAFF.

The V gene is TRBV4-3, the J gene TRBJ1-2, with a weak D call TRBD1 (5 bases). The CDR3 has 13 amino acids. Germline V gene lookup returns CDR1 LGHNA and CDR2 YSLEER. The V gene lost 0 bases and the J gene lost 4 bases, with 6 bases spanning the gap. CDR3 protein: CASSQDQGYGYTF. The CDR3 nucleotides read TGCGCCAGCAGCCAAGACCAGGGCTATGGCTACACCTTC.

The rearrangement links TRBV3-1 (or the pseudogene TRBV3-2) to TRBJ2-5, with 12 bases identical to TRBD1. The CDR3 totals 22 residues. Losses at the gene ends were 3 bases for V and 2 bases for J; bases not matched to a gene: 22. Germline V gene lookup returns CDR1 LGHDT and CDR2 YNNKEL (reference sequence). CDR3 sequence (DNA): TGTGCCAGCAGCCACCCCTCCCGGGACAGGGGGCGAGAAAAGATTACTCAAGAGACCCAGTACTTC. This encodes CASSHPSRDRGREKITQETQYF.

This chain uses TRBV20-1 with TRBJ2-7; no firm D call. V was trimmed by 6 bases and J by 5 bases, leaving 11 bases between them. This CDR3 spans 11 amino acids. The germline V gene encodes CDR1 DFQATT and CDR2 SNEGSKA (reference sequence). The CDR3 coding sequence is TGCAGTGCGCGCCCCCTGGACGAGCAGTACTTC. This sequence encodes CSARPLDEQYF.

CDR3 nucleotides: TGTGCCAGCAGCTTAACGGATACGCAGTATTTT. Translated, it gives CASSLTDTQYF. The chain recombines TRBV7-9 with TRBJ2-3; no reliable D call. Germline lookup yields CDR1 SEHNR and CDR2 FQNEAQ (reference sequence). Between the trimmed V and J ends, which lost 2 bases and 6 bases, there was a span of 3 bases. CDR3 size: 11 residues.